Below are 27 T cell receptor beta chains sequenced from a single sample in a study of blood T cell repertoires in COVID-19. TCRdb keeps only in-frame clones here, not all; method: immunoSEQ multiplex PCR. In the table there are 46,000 or so clones, 70% to 90% of which are singletons. The sample was peripheral blood. The receptor set was obtained from a woman aged 80 or over with COVID-19, enrolled during active disease.

The chain recombines TRBV2 with TRBJ2-5; 8 bases match TRBD2. Trimming took 6 bases from V and 4 from J; bases not matched to a gene: 10. Germline CDR1 reads SNHLY; CDR2 reads FYNNEI. There are 15 residues in the CDR3. In nucleotides, the CDR3 is TGTGCCAGCAGCCTTAAGCGGGAGTGGTCAGAGACCCAGTACTTC. Encoded protein: CASSLKREWSETQYF.

This chain uses TRBV12-5 with TRBJ2-1; D may be TRBD2 (5 bases). The V gene lost 5 bases and the J gene lost 4 bases, with 9 bases spanning the gap. There are 13 residues in the CDR3. In germline, CDR1 is LGHNT, CDR2 FRNRAP. CDR3 residues: CASGSERYNEQFF. CDR3 coding DNA: TGTGCTAGTGGTAGTGAGCGGTACAATGAGCAGTTCTTC. Together with reference TRBV12-5 and TRBJ2-1, the CDR3 gives the full variable domain: DARVTQTPRHKVTEMGQEVTMRCQPILGHNTVFWYRQTMMQGLELLAYFRNRAPLDDSGMPKDRFSAEMPDATLATLKIQPSEPRDSAVYFCASGSERYNEQFFGPGTRLTVL.

The V gene is TRBV19, the J gene TRBJ2-7, with 8 bases lining up with TRBD1. This CDR3 comprises 15 residues. With V trimmed by 4 bases and J by 2 bases, 7 bases remained unmatched. Germline V gene lookup returns CDR1 LNHDA and CDR2 SQIVND (reference sequence). CDR3 in DNA: TGTGCCAGTAGTAGGGTACGGACAGGGCCCTACGAGCAGTACTTC. Protein product: CASSRVRTGPYEQYF.

The chain uses TRBV5-1 and TRBJ2-7, with 10 bases aligning to TRBD1. The CDR3 consists of 15 residues. Unmatched junction bases numbered 5, after V lost 3 bases and J lost 2 bases. Germline assignment: CDR1 SGHRS and CDR2 YFSETQ. CDR3 in amino acids: CASSSSGTGAYEQYF. The CDR3 DNA sequence: TGCGCCAGCAGCTCCTCAGGGACAGGGGCCTACGAGCAGTACTTC.

The chain combines TRBV6-5 with TRBJ1-2, with D tentatively TRBD1 (6 bases). CDR1 is MNHEY, CDR2 SVGAGI, per germline. The CDR3 has 13 residues. V gave up 5 bases and J gave up 4 bases, with 11 bases separating them. The CDR3 region is CASSQDSSYGYTF. In DNA, the CDR3 is TGTGCCAGCAGTCAGGACAGTAGCTATGGCTACACCTTC.

The V gene is TRBV7-9, the J gene TRBJ2-1; possible D gene TRBD1, 5 bases. With 1 base removed from V and 7 bases from J, the gap between germline ends came to 14 bases. The CDR3 extends over 15 amino acids. The germline V gene has CDR1 SEHNR and CDR2 FQNEAQ (reference sequence). The DNA of the CDR3 is TGTGCCAGCAGCTTAGATCTCCAGGGTGGGAATGAGCAGTTCTTC. Translated: CASSLDLQGGNEQFF.

This chain connects TRBV7-8 to TRBJ1-3; no definite D call. Germline assignment: CDR1 SGHVS and CDR2 FQNEAQ. Trimming left V 1 base short and J 2 bases short, with 15 bases between. The CDR3 runs 17 residues. The CDR3 region has the DNA TGTGCCAGCAGCTTAGTTATTAGGCCCGGGACTGGAAACACCATATATTTT. This codes for CASSLVIRPGTGNTIYF. Full variable domain (outside the CDR3, taken from reference TRBV7-8 and TRBJ1-3): GAGVSQSPRYKVAKRGQDVALRCDPISGHVSLFWYQQALGQGPEFLTYFQNEAQLDKSGLPSDRFFAERPEGSVSTLKIQRTQQEDSAVYLCASSLVIRPGTGNTIYFGEGSWLTVV.

The chain employs TRBV9 and TRBJ2-7; TRBD1 matches at 7 bases. This CDR3 region has 16 residues. V lost 4 bases, J lost 0 bases, and 10 bases stayed unmatched. Looked up from germline, CDR1 is SGDLS and CDR2 is YYNGEE. CDR3 nucleotides: TGTGCCAGCAGCCCGCGAGGGGGCACCCTCTCCTACGAGCAGTACTTC. Translation gives CASSPRGGTLSYEQYF.

V is TRBV21-1 and J is TRBJ1-2. TRBV21-1 is listed as a pseudogene. The CDR3 has 16 amino acids. The CDR3, as DNA: TGTGCCAGCAATGGGAGGGGGAAACAGGAGTACTATGGCTACACCTTC. This codes for CASNGRGKQEYYGYTF.

The chain combines TRBV27 with TRBJ2-1; 7 bases map to TRBD2. Germline assignment: CDR1 MNHEY and CDR2 SMNVEV (reference sequence). The CDR3 runs to 14 residues. The J segment lost 8 bases and the V segment lost 0 bases, leaving 4 bases of the junction unmatched. The CDR3, as DNA: TGTGCCAGCAGTTTATCGAAGGGGAGGGATGAGCAGTTCTTC. Translation gives CASSLSKGRDEQFF.

The V call is TRBV2, the J call TRBJ1-1, with D perhaps TRBD1 (6 bases). Germline V gives CDR1 SNHLY, CDR2 FYNNEI. The ends were cut back, 1 base at V and 5 bases at J, with 8 bases in the middle. The CDR3 runs to 13 residues. For the CDR3, the DNA is TGTGCCAGCAGTGAAGAGGGGGAAACTGAAGCTTTCTTT. It yields the protein CASSEEGETEAFF.

The rearrangement uses TRBV6-2 or TRBV6-3 and TRBJ2-7, with 7 bases aligning to TRBD1. The CDR3 extends over 17 amino acids. V was pared by 6 bases and J by 0 bases, with 14 bases of the junction left unmatched. Looked up from germline, CDR1 is MNHEY and CDR2 is SVGEGT. The CDR3 loop reads CASSPTLQGRSSYEQYF. As DNA, the CDR3 is TGTGCCAGCAGCCCTACTCTACAGGGGCGGTCCTCCTACGAGCAGTACTTC.

CDR3 nucleotides: TGTGCCAGCAGTTTATCGTCTAGCGGGGGGCGTCCAGATACGCAGTATTTT. It is translated as CASSLSSSGGRPDTQYF. This chain links TRBV27 with TRBJ2-3, with 11 nucleotides matching TRBD2. Germline CDR1 and CDR2: MNHEY and SMNVEV (reference sequence). Trimming removed 0 bases from V and 4 bases from J; junction bases left unmatched: 6. The CDR3 covers 17 residues.

The chain recombines TRBV12-3 or TRBV12-4 with TRBJ1-2; D remains unclear. CDR3 length: 12 amino acids. The V gene lost 6 bases and the J gene lost 4 bases, with 9 bases spanning the gap. CDR3 in amino acids: CASSALSYGYTF. The CDR3 DNA reads TGTGCCAGCAGCGCCCTTAGCTATGGCTACACCTTC.

The rearrangement uses TRBV9 and TRBJ2-1; weak D call: TRBD2 (6 bases). This CDR3 spans 15 amino acids. V lost 2 bases, J lost 0 bases, and 9 bases lay in between. Per the germline V gene, CDR1 is SGDLS and CDR2 is YYNGEE. CDR3 region: CASSVLGGSYNEQFF. CDR3 coding DNA: TGTGCCAGCAGCGTGCTGGGGGGCTCCTACAATGAGCAGTTCTTC.

The chain combines TRBV4-2 with TRBJ2-1; the match to TRBD2 covers 8 bases. Losses at the gene ends were 0 bases for V and 9 bases for J; bases not matched to a gene: 7. The CDR3 totals 15 residues. Germline-derived CDR1 and CDR2 are LGHNA and YNFKEQ. The CDR3 DNA is TGTGCCAGCAGCCAAGACTGGACTAGCTTCAGTGAGCAGTTCTTC. Residues: CASSQDWTSFSEQFF.

This sequence joins TRBV18 and TRBJ1-1; 7 positions agree with TRBD1. Trimming took 0 bases from V and 2 from J; bases not matched to a gene: 3. Germline lookup yields CDR1 KGHSH and CDR2 LQKENI. CDR3 length equals 15 residues. The chain's CDR3 is CASSPPGTVNTEAFF. CDR3 DNA sequence: TGTGCCAGCTCACCACCCGGGACAGTAAACACTGAAGCTTTCTTT.

This chain uses TRBV6-5 with TRBJ1-5; no reliable D call. The germline CDR1 and CDR2 sequences are MNHEY and SVGAGI. V was cut by 0 bases and J by 3 bases, with 12 bases left in between. This CDR3 has 16 residues. CDR3 amino acids: CASSYSAPGNNQPQHF. In nucleotides, the CDR3 is TGTGCCAGCAGTTACTCGGCACCGGGGAACAATCAGCCCCAGCATTTT.

J is TRBJ2-7 and V is TRBV2; no reliable D call. The V and J ends lost 3 bases and 6 bases respectively, with 6 bases between them. This CDR3 has 11 residues. The V gene's germline CDR1 is SNHLY and CDR2 FYNNEI. CDR3 residues: CASSDYSEQYF. Here the CDR3 DNA reads TGTGCCAGCAGTGACTACAGCGAGCAGTACTTC.

This sequence joins TRBV4-1 and TRBJ2-3, with 8 bases that match TRBD1. This CDR3 contains 15 residues. V was pared by 0 bases and J by 5 bases, with 4 bases of the junction left unmatched. Germline V gives CDR1 MGHRA, CDR2 YSYEKL. In nucleotides, the CDR3 is TGCGCCAGCAGCCAAGACAGGGGGCAGGTAGATACGCAGTATTTT. This gives the protein CASSQDRGQVDTQYF.

This sequence joins TRBV5-4 and TRBJ1-4; the D is unclear. The CDR3 is 13 residues long. The V gene's germline CDR1 is SGHNT and CDR2 YYREEE (reference sequence). Trimming took off 3 bases at V and 5 bases at J, with 8 bases between the two ends. The CDR3 sequence: CASSSGGNEKLFF. The CDR3 DNA follows: TGTGCCAGCAGCTCGGGAGGGAATGAAAAACTGTTTTTT.

The gene calls are TRBV24-1 and TRBJ2-3, with D maybe TRBD2 (6 bases). With 4 bases removed from V and 8 bases from J, the gap between germline ends came to 12 bases. The CDR3 sequence is 13 residues long. CDR1 is KGHDR and CDR2 is SFDVKD in the germline V gene. The CDR3 bases are TGTGCCACCAGTGAAGTGGACGGGGGTACGCAGTATTTT. Translated: CATSEVDGGTQYF.

This chain connects TRBV19 to TRBJ1-2; 11 bases align to TRBD1. This CDR3 has 15 amino acids. Per germline, CDR1 LNHDA and CDR2 SQIVND (reference sequence). V trimming: 4 bases; J trimming: 4 bases; junction bases outside the gene matches: 5. The CDR3 sequence is CASSSPGTGGYGYTF. The CDR3 DNA follows: TGTGCCAGTAGTAGCCCCGGGACAGGGGGCTATGGCTACACCTTC.

The chain carries TRBV28 and TRBJ2-7; 12 bases are shared with TRBD2. The length of the CDR3 is 14 residues. Germline V gives CDR1 MDHEN, CDR2 SYDVKM. The junction had 2 bases not matched to a gene; V was cut back by 6 bases and J by 2 bases. The CDR3 region is CASRRTSGAYEQYF. The CDR3 nucleotides are TGTGCCAGCAGACGGACTAGCGGGGCCTACGAGCAGTACTTC.

The gene calls are TRBV29-1 and TRBJ1-5; 12 bases fit TRBD1. Losses at the gene ends were 5 bases for V and 2 bases for J; bases not matched to a gene: 4. The length of the CDR3 is 15 residues. The germline V gene has CDR1 SQVTM and CDR2 ANQGSEA. This chain's CDR3 is CSVRDRGLGNQPQHF. The DNA for the CDR3 is TGCAGCGTTCGGGACAGGGGGCTCGGCAATCAGCCCCAGCATTTT.

The rearrangement uses TRBV24-1 and TRBJ1-5; 7 bases line up with TRBD1. The CDR3 length is 13 residues. V lost 5 bases to trimming and J lost 10 bases; unmatched junction nucleotides: 7. CDR1 is KGHDR and CDR2 is SFDVKD in the germline V gene. CDR3 bases: TGTGCCACCAGTGGGGGGACAGTTCTCCCCCAGCATTTT. Its protein product is CATSGGTVLPQHF.

This clone was seen once. The rearrangement uses TRBV5-4 and TRBJ2-7; 7 bases line up with TRBD2. After removal of 2 bases from V and 4 bases from J, the junction contained 6 bases not matched to a gene. Germline V gene data show CDR1 as SGHNT and CDR2 as YYREEE (reference sequence). The length of the CDR3 is 14 residues. CDR3 protein: CASSLGRERYEQYF. In DNA form, the CDR3 reads TGTGCCAGCAGCTTAGGGCGGGAGAGGTACGAGCAGTACTTC.